This T cell receptor beta chain was observed in a study of cytomegalovirus exposure and HLA in healthy donors. PCR employed 60 Vbeta and 13 Jbeta primers. TCRdb's table, derived via immunoSEQ multiplex PCR, lists solely in-frame clones and lacks some. There are approximately 130,000 clones in the sample; roughly 80% occur only once, and 0.95% to 1.5% lies in the top ten. The germline V and J ends were trimmed by 0 bases and 6 bases, with 9 bases remaining between them. The CDR3 sequence is 14 residues long. Germline values: CDR1 SGHNT, CDR2 YYREEE (reference sequence). Study observations and caveats: The listing of roughly 160 TCR beta chains classed them as cytomegalovirus-associated. In an earlier analysis, productive rearrangement rates for most beta V segments clustered near 87% or 30%. Based on reports, TCR beta sequences accurately predicted HLA-A and HLA-B alleles for most subjects.

This clone was seen once. Its specificity is unknown. Material for sequencing was PBMCs. This TCR was recovered from a boy younger than 18 in good health and CMV-seronegative. J is TRBJ2-2 and V is TRBV5-4; D gene unclear. The CDR3 loop is CASSLVPVSGELFF. In nucleotides, the CDR3 is TGTGCCAGCAGCTTGGTTCCGGTATCCGGGGAGCTGTTTTTT.